The entry below describes one T cell receptor (beta chain). Its antigen is as yet unknown. Trimming took off 6 bases at V and 11 bases at J, with 13 bases between the two ends. The CDR3 is 11 residues long. The germline CDR1 and CDR2 sequences are MNHEY and SVGAGI. The sample comes from a study of beta chain features in type 1 diabetes. Broader study findings: Among type 1 diabetes patients, VDJ junctions had fewer insertions and more deletions. High TCR expression in some cells could lead to their over-representation in cDNA sequencing.

Investigators reverse transcribed all isolated RNA, so they sequenced expressed TCRB transcripts. The table came from immunoSEQ multiplex PCR; TCRdb's copy has only in-frame clones and leaves some out. The profile shows 600,000 to 650,000 clones, roughly 15% of them singletons. The authors sorted CD4+ naive, central memory, regulatory and stem cell-like memory cells via CD45RO/CCR7/CD25/CD127/CD95/CD27. The purity of all sorted populations exceeded 98%. Material for sequencing was naive CD4+ T cells from blood. The chain is built from TRBV6-5 and TRBJ1-2; D might be TRBD1 (5 bases). The receptor's source is a man aged 18 to 29 in good health. The CDR3 DNA is TGTGCCAGCAGATCCGGGACGAAGTACACCTTC. This translates into CASRSGTKYTF.